The 27 T cell receptor beta chains given below trace back to one sample, sequenced in a study of Graves' ophthalmopathy and Graves' hyperthyroidism. Beta-chain TCR CDR3 regions were amplified from RNA transcripts. The workflow started with a first-round RT-PCR run with HTBI primers and then moved on to a second-round multiplex PCR. TCRdb itself ran the multiplex PCR reads through MiXCR, one entry per CDR3 protein. Of about 370,000 distinct CDR3 sequences in the sample, about a sixth were seen once. Sequenced: peripheral blood. The receptors were sampled from an adult woman with stable Graves' hyperthyroidism.

This clonotype turned up a few times. The chain uses TRBV9 and TRBJ2-5, with 9 bases fitting TRBD2. Germline assignment: CDR1 SGDLS and CDR2 YYNGEE. Trimming cost V 3 bases and J 5 bases; bases outside gene matches: 8. This CDR3 is built from 15 residues. CDR3 DNA: TGTGCCAGCAGCGATTCAGGGGCGGGAGGGGAGACCCAGTACTTC. Translation gives CASSDSGAGGETQYF. Supplemented by reference TRBV9 and TRBJ2-5, the full variable domain reads DSGVTQTPKHLITATGQRVTLRCSPRSGDLSVYWYQQSLDQGLQFLIQYYNGEERAKGNILERFSAQQFPDLHSELNLSSLELGDSALYFCASSDSGAGGETQYFGPGTRLLVL.

This clonotype was found many times. This chain links TRBV9 with TRBJ2-5, with no clear D. Trimming took 0 bases from V and 4 from J, leaving 16 bases between them. Germline lookup yields CDR1 SGDLS and CDR2 YYNGEE. The CDR3 has 16 amino acids. The CDR3 bases are TGTGCCAGCAGCGTAGAACCGGGCTTTGGGTCAGAGACCCAGTACTTC. This gives the protein CASSVEPGFGSETQYF.

This chain links TRBV10-3 with TRBJ2-5; D is perhaps TRBD2 (5 bases). Germline lookup yields CDR1 ENHRY and CDR2 SYGVKD. CDR3 length: 13 amino acids. V was cut by 9 bases and J by 5 bases, with 16 bases left in between. The CDR3 sequence: CAMAPGEWETQYF. The CDR3 region has the DNA TGTGCCATGGCCCCTGGGGAGTGGGAGACCCAGTACTTC.

This clonotype came up many times. The gene calls are TRBV19 and TRBJ1-1; D gene uncertain. The length of the CDR3 is 14 residues. The germline gives CDR1 LNHDA, CDR2 SQIVND (reference sequence). Trimming removed 1 base at V and 2 bases at J, with 8 bases between. The CDR3 sequence is CASSIAEPNTEAFF. In DNA form, the CDR3 reads TGTGCCAGTAGTATAGCGGAACCTAACACTGAAGCTTTCTTT.

Ten or more counts support this clonotype. The gene calls are TRBV25-1 and TRBJ2-7; the D gene is possibly TRBD2 (5 bases). The V end lost 5 bases, the J end lost 1 base, and 9 bases lay between the germline ends. Germline V gene data show CDR1 as MGHDK and CDR2 as SYGVNS. The CDR3 loop spans 13 amino acids. CDR3 nucleotide sequence: TGTGCCAGCAGTCGGGGAATTTCCTACGAGCAGTACTTC. It translates to CASSRGISYEQYF.

This clonotype was seen many times. The chain recombines TRBV2 with TRBJ1-5; weak D call: TRBD1 (6 bases). The CDR3 loop spans 15 amino acids. Deletions cut 1 base from V and 4 bases from J, with 11 bases between. The germline V gene encodes CDR1 SNHLY and CDR2 FYNNEI. DNA for the CDR3: TGTGCCAGCAGTGAAGTAACAGGGCCTAATCAGCCCCAGCATTTT. It yields the protein CASSEVTGPNQPQHF.

In its sample, this clonotype was seen many times. The rearrangement joins TRBV5-1 to TRBJ2-5; no firm D call. The ends were cut back, 2 bases at V and 1 base at J, with 9 bases in the middle. The CDR3 loop spans 14 amino acids. Looked up from germline, CDR1 is SGHRS and CDR2 is YFSETQ. DNA of the CDR3: TGCGCCAGCAGCTTCCTCTCGCCCCAAGAGACCCAGTACTTC. Its translation: CASSFLSPQETQYF.

This clonotype was counted many times. This sequence joins TRBV19 and TRBJ1-1; 9 bases are a match to TRBD1. V lost 2 bases and J lost 7; bases outside the gene matches: 5. The CDR3 is 14 residues long. The germline V gene encodes CDR1 LNHDA and CDR2 SQIVND (reference sequence). The CDR3 sequence: CASSITGGRSEAFF. The CDR3 DNA reads as TGTGCCAGTAGTATAACAGGGGGCCGGAGTGAAGCTTTCTTT.

This clonotype came up many times. The chain combines TRBV6-5 with TRBJ2-7, with TRBD1 matching over 8 bases. The V gene end was trimmed by 2 bases and the J gene end by 0 bases; junction bases not matched to a gene: 9. The CDR3 length is 17 residues. The germline V gene has CDR1 MNHEY and CDR2 SVGAGI. CDR3 sequence (DNA): TGTGCCAGCAGTTACGGCGGACAGGGAAAGAGCTCCTACGAGCAGTACTTC. It codes for CASSYGGQGKSSYEQYF.

V gene TRBV12-3 or TRBV12-4 combines with J gene TRBJ2-2, with D perhaps TRBD2 (6 bases). CDR3 length: 14 residues. The V end was cut by 1 base, the J end by 6 bases, with 9 bases between. CDR3 loop: CASSLGGRSGELFF. The CDR3 nucleotides read TGTGCCAGCAGTTTAGGGGGGAGGTCCGGGGAGCTGTTTTTT.

This clonotype has ten or more counts. V gene TRBV15 combines with J gene TRBJ1-2, with D perhaps matching TRBD1 (5 bases). The CDR3 spans 16 residues. Trimming left V 0 bases short and J 1 base short, with 12 bases between. From germline, CDR1 is LNHNV and CDR2 YYDKDF (reference sequence). CDR3 amino acids: CATSRDRWGVNYGYTF. The CDR3 coding sequence is TGTGCCACCAGCAGAGACCGGTGGGGGGTTAACTATGGCTACACCTTC.

V and J are TRBV12-3 or TRBV12-4 and TRBJ1-1; TRBD1 is a possible D gene (5 bases). The CDR3 sequence is 14 residues long. Trimming shortened V by 6 bases and J by 1 base, and 12 bases separated the two germline ends. CDR3 loop: CASSLRDGNTEAFF. In DNA, the CDR3 is TGTGCCAGCAGCCTACGGGACGGGAACACTGAAGCTTTCTTT.

The chain joins TRBV12-3 or TRBV12-4 to TRBJ1-1, with D possibly TRBD1 on 6 matching bases. CDR3 size: 14 residues. V lost 7 bases and J 2 bases, leaving 14 bases between the germline ends. The CDR3 nucleotides read TGTGCCAGCATCCGTGACAGGACCAACACTGAAGCTTTCTTT. It specifies CASIRDRTNTEAFF.

In this sample, this clonotype turned up many times. An end of the junction does not agree with germline; a read error may underlie this. The chain recombines TRBV3-1 with TRBJ2-7, with TRBD1 matching 9 bases. CDR1 LGHDT and CDR2 YNNKEL come from the germline V gene (reference sequence). There are 14 residues in the CDR3. CDR3 region: CANSNRDRDSEQYF. CDR3 coding DNA: TGTGCCAACAGCAACCGGGACAGGGACTCCGAGCAGTACTTC.

This clonotype was recorded at least ten times. V gene TRBV27 combines with J gene TRBJ2-4; 7 nucleotides line up with TRBD1. The J call may be incorrect, as the DNA end agrees better with TRBJ1-2. The CDR3 runs to 15 residues. The germline gives CDR1 MNHEY, CDR2 SMNVEV (reference sequence). For the CDR3, the DNA is TGTGCCAGCAGTCGGGACATGACAGGGACGAATGGCTACACCTTC. This encodes CASSRDMTGTNGYTF.

This clonotype was detected ten times or more. V usage is TRBV28 and J usage is TRBJ2-7; 7 bases are a match to TRBD2. CDR3 length: 16 residues. V trimming: 2 bases; J trimming: 3 bases; junction bases outside the gene matches: 10. Looked up from germline, CDR1 is MDHEN and CDR2 is SYDVKM. As DNA, the CDR3 is TGTGCCAGCAGTTTAGAGCGGGGAATTTATTACTACGAGCAGTACTTC. Amino acid sequence: CASSLERGIYYYEQYF.

This clonotype was seen many times. This chain connects TRBV2 to TRBJ2-7, with a tentative D call TRBD1 (6 bases). The V gene's germline CDR1 is SNHLY and CDR2 FYNNEI. This CDR3 has 14 residues. Trimming shortened V by 6 bases and J by 0 bases, and 12 bases separated the two germline ends. CDR3 protein: CASRGDMSSYEQYF. The CDR3 DNA is TGTGCCAGCAGGGGGGACATGAGCTCCTACGAGCAGTACTTC.

This clonotype was counted ten times or more. The J gene is TRBJ2-2, the V gene TRBV28; the D gene is possibly TRBD1 (6 bases). The CDR3 covers 16 residues. The germline gives CDR1 MDHEN, CDR2 SYDVKM. The V end was cut by 5 bases, the J end by 1 base, with 14 bases between. DNA of the CDR3: TGTGCCAGCAGTCTTATCTCGACAGGGAACACCGGGGAGCTGTTTTTT. This sequence encodes CASSLISTGNTGELFF.

Regarding this clonotype: It may be a read error: a sequence one base away is much more abundant. The chain uses TRBV28 and TRBJ1-2, with a possible D match to TRBD1 (5 bases). The CDR3 spans 15 residues. Germline V gene data show CDR1 as MDHEN and CDR2 as SYDVKM. The CDR3 is CAISFRLRGRDGYTF. The CDR3 nucleotides are TGTGCCATCAGTTTCAGACTCCGGGGCCGGGATGGCTACACCTTC.

This clonotype was picked up many times. V gene TRBV28 combines with J gene TRBJ2-3; 7 nucleotides agree with TRBD1. Germline loops: CDR1 MDHEN, CDR2 SYDVKM. V shed 6 bases, J shed 4 bases, and the junction held 4 bases outside the gene matches. The CDR3 is 13 amino acids. The DNA of the CDR3 is TGTGCCAGCAGAACAGGGGTTGCAGATACGCAGTATTTT. Protein: CASRTGVADTQYF.

The CDR3 bases are TGTGCCAGCAGTTCGGGGACTGCCGTATCTGGCTACACCTTC. Residues: CASSSGTAVSGYTF. The chain links TRBV12-3 or TRBV12-4 to TRBJ1-2; possible D gene TRBD1, 5 bases. The CDR3 contains 14 residues. V dropped 4 bases and J dropped 7 bases, with 16 bases sitting between them.

The chain joins TRBV20-1 to TRBJ2-7; D may be TRBD1 or TRBD2 (5 bases each). V lost 4 bases and J lost 5, with 12 bases in between. The length of the CDR3 is 12 residues. Germline lookup yields CDR1 DFQATT and CDR2 SNEGSKA (reference sequence). The CDR3 loop is CSANRDGDEQYF. CDR3 DNA sequence: TGCAGTGCTAACCGGGACGGAGACGAGCAGTACTTC.

This chain uses TRBV6-1 with TRBJ1-1; 9 nucleotides match TRBD1. The CDR3 is 14 residues long. In germline, CDR1 is MNHNS, CDR2 SASEGT. The V segment lost 6 bases and the J segment 8 bases; nucleotides outside the gene matches: 10. The CDR3: CASRQTGQGWEAFF. Here the CDR3 DNA reads TGTGCCAGCAGGCAAACGGGACAGGGCTGGGAAGCTTTCTTT.

A word on this clonotype: A much larger clone sits a single nucleotide away, making a read error possible. The V gene is TRBV27, the J gene TRBJ1-2; D is perhaps TRBD1 (5 bases). V was clipped by 5 bases and J by 5 bases, with 21 bases between them. The CDR3 sequence is 16 residues long. CDR1 is MNHEY, CDR2 SMNVEV, per germline (reference sequence). This CDR3 reads CASSPGIEGLIYGYTF. As DNA, the CDR3 is TGTGCCAGCAGTCCCGGGATCGAGGGGCTAATTTATGGCTACACCTTC.

This clonotype was picked up a small number of times. The CDR3 reads CASSPGTGGTRGELFF. The CDR3 DNA reads as TGTGCCAGCAGTCCCGGGACAGGGGGGACTCGGGGGGAGCTGTTTTTT. The J gene is TRBJ2-2, the V gene TRBV12-3 or TRBV12-4; TRBD1 matches at 11 bases. The V and J ends lost 5 bases and 8 bases, in that order; junction bases with no gene match: 10. CDR3 length: 16 residues.

There are many counts of this clonotype. The chain carries TRBV20-1 and TRBJ2-7; perhaps D is TRBD1 or TRBD2 (5 bases each). From germline, CDR1 is DFQATT and CDR2 SNEGSKA (reference sequence). The CDR3 consists of 14 residues. Trimming took off 3 bases at V and 2 bases at J, with 14 bases between the two ends. CDR3 region: CSASGASFPYEQYF. In DNA, the CDR3 is TGCAGTGCTAGTGGGGCTAGCTTTCCCTACGAGCAGTACTTC.

The chain couples TRBV4-1 to TRBJ1-1; D is possibly TRBD1 (5 bases). The germline V gene encodes CDR1 MGHRA and CDR2 YSYEKL. V gave up 4 bases and J gave up 5 bases, with 14 bases separating them. The CDR3 is made up of 14 amino acids. The DNA for the CDR3 is TGCGCCAGCAGCCGCGGGGGAGCGGGAACTGAAGCTTTCTTT. Its translation: CASSRGGAGTEAFF.